Listed here are 19 T cell receptor beta chains from one sample, sequenced in a study of T cell responses to AZD1222 COVID-19 vaccine. Data came from immunoSEQ multiplex PCR; TCRdb stores just in-frame clones and leaves some out. The sample has 150,000 to 200,000 clones; roughly nine tenths are singletons. The starting material was peripheral blood, obtained 28 days after the second AZD1222 dose. These receptors originate from an adult who received the AZD1222 COVID-19 vaccine.

This chain uses TRBV7-8 with TRBJ1-2; D is perhaps TRBD1 (6 bases). The V end was cut by 3 bases, the J end by 4 bases, with 9 bases between. Germline-derived CDR1 and CDR2 are SGHVS and FQNEAQ. The CDR3 has 13 amino acids. The CDR3 DNA is TGTGCCAGCAGCTTTGGACAGTCCTATGGCTACACCTTC. Encoded protein: CASSFGQSYGYTF.

V usage is TRBV5-4 and J usage is TRBJ1-1; 7 nucleotides agree with TRBD1. Germline CDR1 is SGHNT and CDR2 is YYREEE (reference sequence). The junction had 7 bases not matched to a gene; V was cut back by 2 bases and J by 3 bases. The CDR3 spans 15 residues. In DNA form, the CDR3 reads TGTGCCAGCAGCTTTCCCCAACAGGGGTACACTGAAGCTTTCTTT. Amino acids: CASSFPQQGYTEAFF.

The chain uses TRBV10-3 and TRBJ1-2; the D gene is possibly TRBD1 (5 bases). Germline CDR1 is ENHRY and CDR2 is SYGVKD. This CDR3 has 15 amino acids. The V and J ends lost 2 bases and 0 bases respectively, with 10 bases between them. The CDR3 sequence is CAISEGTAPNYGYTF. The CDR3, as DNA: TGTGCCATCAGTGAGGGGACTGCCCCTAACTATGGCTACACCTTC.

V and J are TRBV11-2 and TRBJ2-7; D ambiguous. Germline V gives CDR1 SGHAT, CDR2 FQNNGV. The CDR3 runs 13 residues. V lost 2 bases and J 3 bases, leaving 8 bases between the germline ends. The DNA for the CDR3 is TGTGCCAGCAGCTTATTGGAAGGCTACGAGCAGTACTTC. Translating it yields CASSLLEGYEQYF. Filled out from reference TRBV11-2 and TRBJ2-7, the complete variable domain reads EAGVAQSPRYKIIEKRQSVAFWCNPISGHATLYWYQQILGQGPKLLIQFQNNGVVDDSQLPKDRFSAERLKGVDSTLKIQPAKLEDSAVYLCASSLLEGYEQYFGPGTRLTVT.

This rearrangement joins TRBV6-5 to TRBJ1-1, with D unresolved. CDR3 size: 11 residues. Germline-derived CDR1 and CDR2 are MNHEY and SVGAGI. Between the trimmed V and J ends, which lost 2 bases and 7 bases, there was a span of 5 bases. The CDR3 coding sequence is TGTGCCAGCAGTTACCGGCTTGAAGCTTTCTTT. It is translated as CASSYRLEAFF.

This chain joins TRBV2 and TRBJ2-3; TRBD1 might be the D (6 bases). Trimming removed 7 bases from V and 7 bases from J, with 12 bases in between. Germline V CDR1 and CDR2: SNHLY, FYNNEI. CDR3 length equals 12 residues. The CDR3 spells CASTQGSNTQYF. In DNA form, the CDR3 reads TGTGCCAGCACACAGGGCTCAAATACGCAGTATTTT.

V is TRBV5-1 and J is TRBJ2-2; D ambiguous. The CDR3 covers 15 residues. V lost 2 bases and J lost 0, with 8 bases in between. Germline V lookup: CDR1 SGHRS, CDR2 YFSETQ. CDR3 coding DNA: TGCGCCAGCAGCTTTCGTGGCCCGAACACCGGGGAGCTGTTTTTT. Protein sequence: CASSFRGPNTGELFF. Full variable domain (outside the CDR3, taken from reference TRBV5-1 and TRBJ2-2): KAGVTQTPRYLIKTRGQQVTLSCSPISGHRSVSWYQQTPGQGLQFLFEYFSETQRNKGNFPGRFSGRQFSNSRSEMNVSTLELGDSALYLCASSFRGPNTGELFFGEGSRLTVL.

The DNA of the CDR3 is TGTGCCAGCAGTTTTGAGGACGGCTACGAGCAGTACTTC. Amino acid sequence: CASSFEDGYEQYF. The chain is built from TRBV12-3 or TRBV12-4 and TRBJ2-7; D gene unclear. This CDR3 has 13 amino acids. Between the trimmed V and J ends, which lost 3 bases and 3 bases, there was a span of 9 bases.

The chain's CDR3 is CAIGTGAGSPLHF. In nucleotides, the CDR3 is TGTGCCATCGGGACGGGGGCAGGTTCACCCCTCCACTTT. The J gene is TRBJ1-6, the V gene TRBV10-3; possibly TRBD1 for D (6 bases). V lost 8 bases and J lost 9, with 14 bases in between. Germline V gene lookup returns CDR1 ENHRY and CDR2 SYGVKD. The CDR3 has 13 amino acids.

The rearrangement uses TRBV10-1 and TRBJ1-2; unclear D gene. The germline V gene has CDR1 WNHNN and CDR2 SYGVQD (reference sequence). V lost 0 bases, J lost 2 bases, and 4 bases lay in between. The CDR3 sequence is 13 residues long. The CDR3 sequence is CASSESVNYGYTF. CDR3 bases: TGCGCCAGCAGTGAGTCCGTGAACTATGGCTACACCTTC.

The V and J genes are TRBV11-3 and TRBJ1-3; D might be TRBD1 (6 bases). The CDR3 is 16 residues long. CDR1 is SGHNT, CDR2 YENEEA, per germline. Between the trimmed V and J ends, which lost 4 bases and 0 bases, there was a span of 13 bases. In DNA, the CDR3 is TGTGCCAGCAGCTCGTCAGGGGACCTCTCTGGAAACACCATATATTTT. Translated: CASSSSGDLSGNTIYF.

This chain links TRBV6-1 with TRBJ1-6, with a tentative D call TRBD1 (5 bases). V lost 1 base and J 7 bases, leaving 11 bases between the germline ends. Per germline, CDR1 MNHNS and CDR2 SASEGT. The CDR3 is 15 residues long. This CDR3 reads CASSEGQGGNSPLHF. The CDR3, as DNA: TGTGCCAGCAGTGAAGGTCAGGGAGGGAATTCACCCCTCCACTTT.

The chain recombines TRBV4-1 with TRBJ2-1; D not certain. V was pared by 0 bases and J by 4 bases, with 4 bases between. The CDR3 extends over 13 amino acids. Germline lookup yields CDR1 MGHRA and CDR2 YSYEKL. CDR3 in amino acids: CASSQDNYNEQFF. The CDR3 DNA reads as TGCGCCAGCAGCCAAGATAATTACAATGAGCAGTTCTTC.

The chain is built from TRBV29-1 and TRBJ2-7; D unclear. This CDR3 has 12 residues. Germline V lookup: CDR1 SQVTM, CDR2 ANQGSEA. Trimming took off 0 bases at V and 4 bases at J, with 7 bases between the two ends. The chain's CDR3 is CSVEDYGYEQYF. CDR3 in DNA: TGCAGCGTTGAAGATTATGGGTACGAGCAGTACTTC.

In its sample, this clone was seen once. The gene calls are TRBV7-2 and TRBJ1-2; D unclear. This CDR3 is built from 17 residues. Trimming stripped 0 bases from V and 4 bases from J, with 18 bases between. The germline CDR1 and CDR2 sequences are SGHTA and FQGNSA. The CDR3 spells CASSLAETVTPSYGYTF. Here the CDR3 DNA reads TGTGCCAGCAGCTTAGCGGAGACGGTGACTCCATCCTATGGCTACACCTTC.

This clone appeared a single time. The chain uses TRBV7-2 and TRBJ2-5, with 13 bases aligning to TRBD2. V lost 5 bases, J lost 4 bases, and 10 bases stayed unmatched. CDR1 and CDR2 from the germline V gene are SGHTA and FQGNSA. The CDR3 has 17 amino acids. The chain's CDR3 is CASSLETSGGASETQYF. The CDR3 DNA follows: TGTGCCAGCAGCCTAGAAACTAGCGGGGGGGCCTCAGAGACCCAGTACTTC.

CDR3 loop: CASSYGGRDTIYF. The CDR3 DNA is TGTGCCAGCAGTTATGGGGGGCGGGACACCATATATTTT. This chain joins TRBV6-6 and TRBJ1-3; maybe TRBD1 (6 bases). V was shortened by 3 bases and J by 8 bases, with 11 bases between the two germline ends. Germline values: CDR1 MNHNY, CDR2 SVGAGI (reference sequence). This CDR3 contains 13 residues.

V and J are TRBV29-1 and TRBJ1-2, with 8 bases that match TRBD1. The germline V gene encodes CDR1 SQVTM and CDR2 ANQGSEA. V lost 8 bases and J lost 6; bases outside the gene matches: 14. This CDR3 has 14 residues. In DNA form, the CDR3 reads TGCAGCCCCCAACTCGGACAGGGACTGGATGGCTACACCTTC. Its translation is CSPQLGQGLDGYTF. The variable domain in full, completed from reference TRBV29-1 and TRBJ1-2, reads SAVISQKPSRDICQRGTSLTIQCQVDSQVTMMFWYRQQPGQSLTLIATANQGSEATYESGFVIDKFPISRPNLTFSTLTVSNMSPEDSSIYLCSPQLGQGLDGYTFGSGTRLTVV.

The V call is TRBV14, the J call TRBJ2-5; D gene uncertain. Germline CDR1 and CDR2: SGHDN and FVKESK. The CDR3 is 17 amino acids. V lost 1 base to trimming and J lost 6 bases, with 21 bases between them. The CDR3 protein is CASSQVMQSPRQKTQYF. For the CDR3, the DNA is TGTGCCAGCAGCCAAGTTATGCAGAGCCCACGTCAGAAGACCCAGTACTTC. Filled out from reference TRBV14 and TRBJ2-5, the complete variable domain reads EAGVTQFPSHSVIEKGQTVTLRCDPISGHDNLYWYRRVMGKEIKFLLHFVKESKQDESGMPNNRFLAERTGGTYSTLKVQPAELEDSGVYFCASSQVMQSPRQKTQYFGPGTRLLVL.